This T cell receptor beta chain was recorded in a study of somatic mutations in cytotoxic T cells in rheumatoid arthritis. Here immunoSEQ multiplex PCR was the method, and the copy in TCRdb shows in-frame clones only, minus some. Seen here are 11,000 or so clones, just under 75% observed once, and the top ten hold around 10%. Positive magnetic bead selection separated CD4+ and CD8+ cells, and flow cytometry confirmed purity. This sequence originates from a woman in her forties in good health. Sequencing was performed on CD8+ T cells sorted from blood.

The CDR3 coding sequence is TGCGCCAGCAGCTTGGGAGAATATAATTCACCCCTCCACTTT. Its protein is CASSLGEYNSPLHF. The genes are TRBV5-1 and TRBJ1-6; D unresolved. This CDR3 spans 14 amino acids. The germline CDR1 and CDR2 sequences are SGHRS and YFSETQ. The V gene lost 0 bases and the J gene lost 4 bases, with 5 bases spanning the gap.